Reported below is one T cell receptor (beta chain). This entry belongs to a study of T cell responses to AZD1222 COVID-19 vaccine. The CDR3 spans 14 residues. Germline assignment: CDR1 GTSNPN and CDR2 SVGIG (reference sequence). The germline V and J ends were trimmed by 0 bases and 0 bases, with 9 bases remaining between them. The assay was immunoSEQ multiplex PCR, and TCRdb's table has in-frame clones only and misses some. In the table there are 180,000 or so clones, around nine tenths of which are singletons. The input for sequencing was peripheral blood, taken on day 0 of AZD1222 vaccination. The receptor was derived from an adult in good health. The J gene is TRBJ2-7, the V gene TRBV30; D uncertain. The CDR3 coding sequence is TGTGCCTGGAGTGTGGGTTCCATCTCCTACGAGCAGTACTTC. Protein: CAWSVGSISYEQYF.